The rows below give T cell receptor beta chains drawn from one sample of a study of shared clonotypes between healthy human individuals. Profiled with immunoSEQ multiplex PCR; TCRdb holds only in-frame clones, not every one. The sample consists of roughly 1,500,000 clones, approximately 98.5% of them appearing once. The sequenced sample consisted of naive CD4+ T cells sorted from blood. These receptors all stem from a man between 25 and 39 years old in good health. Both conserved end residues are part of each CDR3.

v_gene	CDR3aa
TRBV6-1	CASSSYPTQPQHF
TRBV5-4	CASSLTSGKSETQYF
TRBV5-4	CASSLSGSSGRAQETQYF
TRBV18	CASSPLHSGGYSYEQYF
TRBV19	CASSIDLGTQRYEQYF
TRBV28	CAGRSGGQGYHEQYF
TRBV6-1	CASSERASGTQETQYF
TRBV5-1	CASSLARARGSFYNEQFF
TRBV5-6	CASSRQGNQPQHF
TRBV18	CASSRESNEQFF
TRBV28	CASTISQGLSSYEQYF
TRBV7-2	CASSIAAGMLGNQPQHF
TRBV4-1	CASSQDSFGGTEAFF
TRBV6-1	CASSTRRGTMDYTF
TRBV27	CASSRLAGGFKYNEQFF
TRBV9	CASSVLSSTDTQYF
TRBV7-2	CASSLSGGLAGNNEQFF
TRBV11-1	CASSWAPTGIATQYF